Listed here are 20 T cell receptor beta chains from one sample, sequenced in a study of T cell responses to AZD1222 COVID-19 vaccine. Using immunoSEQ multiplex PCR, the repertoire was profiled, and TCRdb retains in-frame clones only, with some absent. Of over 25,000 clones in the sample, around 78% were seen once. The sample consisted of peripheral blood, taken on day 0 of AZD1222 vaccination. Receptors originate from an adult in good health.

The CDR3: CASSFRRDRDTGELFF. In DNA, the CDR3 is TGTGCCAGCAGTTTTAGGCGGGACCGGGATACCGGGGAGCTGTTTTTT. The rearrangement joins TRBV6-6 to TRBJ2-2; D is possibly TRBD2 (6 bases). V lost 4 bases and J lost 5, with 17 bases in between. Germline CDR1 and CDR2: MNHNY and SVGAGI (reference sequence). The CDR3 runs to 16 residues.

The chain employs TRBV11-2 and TRBJ1-2; 8 nucleotides align to TRBD1. V shed 5 bases, J shed 7 bases, and the junction held 12 bases outside the gene matches. The CDR3 consists of 15 residues. Germline V CDR1 and CDR2: SGHAT, FQNNGV. The CDR3 reads CASSTDRDPGPGYTF. CDR3 DNA: TGTGCCAGCAGCACGGACAGGGATCCGGGGCCTGGCTACACCTTC.

This sequence joins TRBV18 and TRBJ1-1; 9 nucleotides match TRBD1. J gave up 4 bases and V 2 bases, and 2 bases lay outside the gene matches. From germline, CDR1 is KGHSH and CDR2 LQKENI. The CDR3 length is 14 residues. CDR3 nucleotides: TGTGCCAGCTCACCAGGACAGGGGAGCACTGAAGCTTTCTTT. Protein: CASSPGQGSTEAFF.

Relative to its sample, this clone is medium-sized. The chain is built from TRBV5-1 and TRBJ1-6, with D uncertain. The germline V and J ends were trimmed by 5 bases and 2 bases, with 14 bases remaining between them. The germline V gene has CDR1 SGHRS and CDR2 YFSETQ. This CDR3 comprises 16 residues. This CDR3 is CASRDAMSAYNSPLHF. The CDR3 DNA reads as TGCGCCAGCAGGGATGCAATGAGCGCCTATAATTCACCCCTCCACTTT.

V and J are TRBV14 and TRBJ2-1; 7 positions match TRBD2. Germline trimming cut 6 bases from V and 6 bases from J; bases unmatched to any gene: 11. Germline V gives CDR1 SGHDN, CDR2 FVKESK. The CDR3 is made up of 15 amino acids. In DNA, the CDR3 is TGTGCCAGCAGTCGACTAGCTGAACTGGGCAATGAGCAGTTCTTC. It is translated as CASSRLAELGNEQFF.

This chain connects TRBV11-2 to TRBJ1-1; D gene uncertain. Between the trimmed V and J ends, which lost 5 bases and 1 base, there was a span of 11 bases. The germline V gene has CDR1 SGHAT and CDR2 FQNNGV. There are 14 residues in the CDR3. The CDR3 nucleotides read TGTGCCAGCAGCCCGCCGGTAGGGAACACTGAAGCTTTCTTT. Protein: CASSPPVGNTEAFF.

On this clone: Other DNA sequences within the sample encode an identical CDR3. The rearrangement uses TRBV12-3 or TRBV12-4 and TRBJ1-1; possibly TRBD1 for D (5 bases). The CDR3 spans 13 residues. The germline V and J ends were trimmed by 5 bases and 1 base, with 8 bases remaining between them. The CDR3 is CASSLRGNTEAFF. CDR3 DNA: TGTGCCAGCAGTCTGAGGGGGAACACTGAAGCTTTCTTT.

This sequence joins TRBV27 and TRBJ2-2; 11 bases line up with TRBD2. The CDR3 runs 17 residues. CDR1 MNHEY and CDR2 SMNVEV come from the germline V gene (reference sequence). Germline trimming cut 4 bases from V and 14 bases from J; bases unmatched to any gene: 18. The CDR3 region has the DNA TGTGCCAGCAGTTGGGGCGATCCCGGGACTAGCGGCTCGCTACTGTTTTTT. It translates to CASSWGDPGTSGSLLFF.

The chain links TRBV19 to TRBJ1-1, with 10 bases matching TRBD1. Germline values: CDR1 LNHDA, CDR2 SQIVND (reference sequence). The CDR3 runs 15 residues. Trimming cost V 6 bases and J 2 bases; bases outside gene matches: 6. CDR3 sequence reads: CASRMTGGGNTEAFF. CDR3 nucleotide sequence: TGTGCCAGTAGAATGACAGGGGGCGGAAACACTGAAGCTTTCTTT.

The V call is TRBV18, the J call TRBJ2-5; D is possibly TRBD1 or TRBD2 (5 bases each). This CDR3 is 15 amino acids long. V gave up 1 base and J gave up 2 bases, with 11 bases separating them. Per the germline V gene, CDR1 is KGHSH and CDR2 is LQKENI. The CDR3 sequence is CASSPRSGRQETQYF. The CDR3 nucleotides read TGTGCCAGCTCACCACGGTCAGGGAGACAAGAGACCCAGTACTTC.

This rearrangement joins TRBV19 to TRBJ1-2; D possibly corresponds to TRBD1 (6 bases). Per germline, CDR1 LNHDA and CDR2 SQIVND (reference sequence). Trimming pared 2 bases from V and 0 bases from J, leaving 10 bases between. The CDR3 extends over 15 amino acids. CDR3: CASSIKGGTNYGYTF. CDR3 sequence (DNA): TGTGCCAGTAGTATAAAGGGGGGCACTAACTATGGCTACACCTTC.

The V call is TRBV2, the J call TRBJ1-2; TRBD1 matches 7 bases. Germline CDR1 SNHLY, CDR2 FYNNEI. V was clipped by 2 bases and J by 4 bases; unmatched bases: 7. The CDR3 is made up of 15 amino acids. CDR3 sequence: CASSERGQTIYGYTF. The DNA for the CDR3 is TGTGCCAGCAGTGAAAGGGGACAGACCATCTATGGCTACACCTTC.

The rearrangement uses TRBV11-2 and TRBJ1-4; D is unresolved. The germline V and J ends were trimmed by 3 bases and 3 bases, with 8 bases remaining between them. In germline, CDR1 is SGHAT, CDR2 FQNNGV. The CDR3 loop spans 14 amino acids. The CDR3 sequence is CASSLIGANEKLFF. CDR3 sequence (DNA): TGTGCCAGCAGCTTGATCGGGGCTAATGAAAAACTGTTTTTT.

This clone is a singleton in its sample. The rearrangement uses TRBV6-6 and TRBJ2-5; tentatively, D is TRBD1 (6 bases). The CDR3 length is 15 residues. Per the germline V gene, CDR1 is MNHNY and CDR2 is SVGAGI (reference sequence). Trimming stripped 5 bases from V and 2 bases from J, with 15 bases between. In DNA form, the CDR3 reads TGTGCCAGCAGTCCCCGCGGCAGGGGTCAAGAGACCCAGTACTTC. It translates to CASSPRGRGQETQYF.

V gene TRBV5-1 combines with J gene TRBJ2-2; TRBD2 aligns across 7 bases. Per germline, CDR1 SGHRS and CDR2 YFSETQ. There are 17 residues in the CDR3. V was clipped by 2 bases and J by 0 bases; unmatched bases: 7. CDR3 amino acids: CASSFASGFANTGELFF. CDR3 DNA: TGCGCCAGCAGCTTTGCTAGCGGCTTTGCGAACACCGGGGAGCTGTTTTTT.

This clone was recorded once. The genes are TRBV4-2 and TRBJ2-2, with a weak D call TRBD1 (5 bases). Trimming stripped 1 base from V and 9 bases from J, with 12 bases between. The CDR3 extends over 14 amino acids. The germline V gene has CDR1 LGHNA and CDR2 YNFKEQ. The CDR3 protein is CASSQAMGQRELFF. The DNA of the CDR3 is TGTGCCAGCAGCCAAGCTATGGGGCAGAGGGAGCTGTTTTTT.

V is TRBV23-1 and J is TRBJ1-2; no clear D. TRBV23-1 is an ORF, with its function uncertain. V dropped 3 bases and J dropped 4 bases, with 6 bases sitting between them. The CDR3 is made up of 12 amino acids. The CDR3 region is CASSHFIYGYTF. In DNA, the CDR3 is TGCGCCAGCAGTCATTTCATCTATGGCTACACCTTC.

The chain uses TRBV5-1 and TRBJ1-6; no firm D call. V dropped 0 bases and J dropped 11 bases, with 12 bases sitting between them. The germline gives CDR1 SGHRS, CDR2 YFSETQ. The length of the CDR3 is 14 residues. The CDR3 protein is CASSLGQRAAPLHF. DNA of the CDR3: TGCGCCAGCAGCTTGGGGCAGCGCGCAGCACCCCTCCACTTT.

This chain links TRBV11-3 with TRBJ1-6; TRBD1 aligns across 7 bases. CDR1 and CDR2 from the germline V gene are SGHNT and YENEEA. The V segment lost 5 bases and the J segment 10 bases; nucleotides outside the gene matches: 11. The CDR3 is 15 amino acids. The CDR3 is CASSLNSRQGSPLHF. In nucleotides, the CDR3 is TGTGCCAGCAGCCTCAATTCCCGACAGGGATCACCCCTCCACTTT. Together with reference TRBV11-3 and TRBJ1-6, the CDR3 gives the full variable domain: EAGVVQSPRYKIIEKKQPVAFWCNPISGHNTLYWYLQNLGQGPELLIRYENEEAVDDSQLPKDRFSAERLKGVDSTLKIQPAELGDSAVYLCASSLNSRQGSPLHFGNGTRLTVT.

Comment on this clone: The germline gene is not matched at one end of the junction; a read error may be the cause. This chain links TRBV5-4 with TRBJ2-2, with 10 bases matching TRBD2. Germline CDR1 SGHNT, CDR2 YYREEE (reference sequence). The CDR3 has 15 residues. The CDR3 here is CASSRASGSTWELFF. DNA for the CDR3: TGTGCCAGCAGCCGAGCTAGCGGGAGCACCTGGGAGCTGTTTTTT.